These 19 T cell receptor beta chains were all obtained from the same sample, sequenced in a study of graft-versus-host responses after intestinal transplantation. Assay: immunoSEQ multiplex PCR; the TCRdb copy retains only in-frame clones and omits some. This table holds some 15,000 clones, just under 95% found once. The specimen comprised PBMCs, sampled 9 days after transplant. All receptors derive from a human patient who received an intestinal transplant, so some T cells may come from the graft donor.

This chain joins TRBV4-2 and TRBJ2-1; no firm D call. Germline CDR1 is LGHNA and CDR2 is YNFKEQ. The V and J ends lost 3 bases and 0 bases respectively, with 18 bases between them. This CDR3 is 18 amino acids long. CDR3 in amino acids: CASSHELTVPSSYNEQFF. The CDR3, as DNA: TGTGCCAGCAGCCACGAACTTACCGTGCCGAGCTCCTACAATGAGCAGTTCTTC.

The V call is TRBV29-1, the J call TRBJ1-1; D call uncertain. CDR1 is SQVTM, CDR2 ANQGSEA, per germline. V was shortened by 4 bases and J by 6 bases, with 12 bases between the two germline ends. This CDR3 region has 12 residues. This CDR3 reads CSVGPGSSEAFF. DNA for the CDR3: TGCAGCGTTGGCCCGGGAAGCTCTGAAGCTTTCTTT.

This chain links TRBV11-2 with TRBJ2-7; the D gene is possibly TRBD2 (6 bases). V gave up 0 bases and J gave up 5 bases, with 17 bases separating them. Germline CDR1 SGHAT, CDR2 FQNNGV. This CDR3 has 16 residues. This CDR3 reads CASSLDGWEVGHEQYF. CDR3 DNA: TGTGCCAGCAGCTTAGATGGTTGGGAGGTGGGCCACGAGCAGTACTTC.

The chain combines TRBV11-3 with TRBJ2-1, with TRBD1 identical over 9 bases. The germline CDR1 and CDR2 sequences are SGHNT and YENEEA. CDR3 size: 16 residues. V shed 5 bases and J 7 bases; nucleotides not matched to a gene: 12. The CDR3 region has the DNA TGTGCCAGCAGCCCCCTCCCGGGACAGGGCCGGAATGAGCAGTTCTTC. This sequence encodes CASSPLPGQGRNEQFF.

The genes are TRBV19 and TRBJ1-2, with unresolved D. V was clipped by 7 bases and J by 3 bases, with 12 bases between them. CDR3 size: 13 residues. Germline V gene lookup returns CDR1 LNHDA and CDR2 SQIVND (reference sequence). The CDR3 region has the DNA TGTGCCAGTAATACGGGAGGTGACTATGGCTACACCTTC. Its translation: CASNTGGDYGYTF.

The V gene is TRBV9, the J gene TRBJ2-3; 13 nucleotides align to TRBD2. V trimming: 8 bases; J trimming: 5 bases; junction bases outside the gene matches: 2. The CDR3 runs to 13 residues. Germline V lookup: CDR1 SGDLS, CDR2 YYNGEE. CDR3 bases: TGTGCCAGTGGGACTAGCGGGAAAGATACGCAGTATTTT. Its translation is CASGTSGKDTQYF.

V is TRBV12-5 and J is TRBJ1-1; TRBD1 is a possible D gene (6 bases). Germline CDR1 LGHNT, CDR2 FRNRAP. With 4 bases removed from V and 7 bases from J, the gap between germline ends came to 16 bases. This CDR3 spans 14 amino acids. In nucleotides, the CDR3 is TGTGCTAGTGGTTGGTCGGGGGGGGGCAGTGAAGCTTTCTTT. This sequence encodes CASGWSGGGSEAFF.

The V gene is TRBV27, the J gene TRBJ2-7; D gene unclear. This CDR3 comprises 16 residues. V lost 4 bases and J lost 2, with 18 bases in between. CDR1 MNHEY and CDR2 SMNVEV come from the germline V gene (reference sequence). CDR3 loop: CASSYSGSGGAYEQYF. The CDR3 DNA reads TGTGCCAGCAGTTATTCCGGGTCCGGTGGGGCCTACGAGCAGTACTTC.

The chain has TRBV7-9 and TRBJ1-3, with D possibly matching TRBD1 (6 bases). Between the trimmed V and J ends, which lost 6 bases and 0 bases, there was a span of 15 bases. From germline, CDR1 is SEHNR and CDR2 FQNEAQ (reference sequence). CDR3 length: 16 amino acids. For the CDR3, the DNA is TGTGCCAGCAGAACAATTCAGGGGTACTCTGGAAACACCATATATTTT. The encoded protein is CASRTIQGYSGNTIYF.

The V gene is TRBV19, the J gene TRBJ2-7; 8 bases agree with TRBD1. Germline values: CDR1 LNHDA, CDR2 SQIVND (reference sequence). J gave up 0 bases and V 6 bases, and 1 base lay outside the gene matches. The CDR3 covers 13 residues. DNA for the CDR3: TGTGCCAGTAGCAGGGGGCTCTCCTACGAGCAGTACTTC. Protein: CASSRGLSYEQYF. The full variable domain, its missing parts supplied by reference TRBV19 and TRBJ2-7, is DGGITQSPKYLFRKEGQNVTLSCEQNLNHDAMYWYRQDPGQGLRLIYYSQIVNDFQKGDIAEGYSVSREKKESFPLTVTSAQKNPTAFYLCASSRGLSYEQYFGPGTRLTVT.

The chain employs TRBV27 and TRBJ2-1; the D gene could be TRBD1 or TRBD2 (6 bases each). Germline V gene lookup returns CDR1 MNHEY and CDR2 SMNVEV (reference sequence). The CDR3 is made up of 17 amino acids. V was shortened by 3 bases and J by 8 bases, with 23 bases between the two germline ends. DNA of the CDR3: TGTGCCAGCAGTTTCGTGGCGGGGAGTGGGGGCTTCGATGAGCAGTTCTTC. This codes for CASSFVAGSGGFDEQFF.

The gene calls are TRBV28 and TRBJ2-1; the D is unclear. Trimming stripped 3 bases from V and 9 bases from J, with 3 bases between. Germline values: CDR1 MDHEN, CDR2 SYDVKM. The CDR3 extends over 10 amino acids. The CDR3 sequence is CASSFGEQFF. The CDR3 region has the DNA TGTGCCAGCAGTTTTGGTGAGCAGTTCTTC.

The DNA for the CDR3 is TGTGCCACCAGCAGAGACTGGTACAATGAGCAGTTCTTC. It specifies CATSRDWYNEQFF. The chain carries TRBV15 and TRBJ2-1; D gene uncertain. The V end was cut by 0 bases, the J end by 4 bases, with 4 bases between. The CDR3 is 13 amino acids. Looked up from germline, CDR1 is LNHNV and CDR2 is YYDKDF (reference sequence).

This clone came up once. The chain employs TRBV19 and TRBJ2-2; TRBD1 agrees at 7 bases. Trimming at V came to 5 bases and at J to 0 bases, leaving 3 bases not matched to a gene. Germline V gene data show CDR1 as LNHDA and CDR2 as SQIVND (reference sequence). The length of the CDR3 is 15 residues. The DNA for the CDR3 is TGTGCCAGTAGTTGGGACAGCACGAACACCGGGGAGCTGTTTTTT. Its translation is CASSWDSTNTGELFF.

The chain employs TRBV7-3 and TRBJ2-7, with D perhaps given as TRBD1 or TRBD2 (5 bases each). V was cut by 6 bases and J by 1 base, with 13 bases left in between. Germline V lookup: CDR1 SGHTA, CDR2 FQGTGA. This CDR3 is 14 amino acids long. The CDR3: CASSVRDGSYEQYF. In DNA form, the CDR3 reads TGTGCCAGCAGTGTCCGGGACGGATCCTACGAGCAGTACTTC.

The chain combines TRBV14 with TRBJ1-3, with D uncertain. The CDR3 covers 13 residues. The V end lost 7 bases, the J end lost 6 bases, and 13 bases lay between the germline ends. Germline values: CDR1 SGHDN, CDR2 FVKESK. The chain's CDR3 is CASKELGENTIYF. The CDR3 DNA reads TGTGCCAGCAAAGAGTTGGGCGAAAACACCATATATTTT.

V and J are TRBV5-6 and TRBJ2-3; D gene unclear. This CDR3 has 14 amino acids. Between the trimmed V and J ends, which lost 2 bases and 4 bases, there was a span of 11 bases. The germline V gene has CDR1 SGHDT and CDR2 YYEEEE. The CDR3: CASSFKTFPDTQYF. Written as DNA, the CDR3 is TGTGCCAGCAGCTTTAAAACTTTTCCAGATACGCAGTATTTT.

J is TRBJ1-6 and V is TRBV19; D remains ambiguous. CDR3 length equals 13 residues. Germline-derived CDR1 and CDR2 are LNHDA and SQIVND (reference sequence). The V gene lost 1 base and the J gene lost 10 bases, with 8 bases spanning the gap. The CDR3 DNA sequence: TGTGCCAGTAGTATAGGGTCAGCATCACCCCTCCACTTT. Translation: CASSIGSASPLHF.

This sequence joins TRBV30 and TRBJ1-1; the D gene is possibly TRBD1 (6 bases). Per germline, CDR1 GTSNPN and CDR2 SVGIG (reference sequence). V gave up 5 bases and J gave up 5 bases, with 9 bases separating them. This CDR3 spans 11 amino acids. CDR3: CAWAQGTEAFF. The DNA for the CDR3 is TGTGCCTGGGCACAGGGAACTGAAGCTTTCTTT. Complete variable domain (other parts from reference TRBV30 and TRBJ1-1): SQTIHQWPATLVQPVGSPLSLECTVEGTSNPNLYWYRQAAGRGLQLLFYSVGIGQISSEVPQNLSASRPQDRQFILSSKKLLLSDSGFYLCAWAQGTEAFFGQGTRLTVV.